This record looks at one T cell receptor (beta chain) sequence and its context. The antigen remains undetermined. In germline, CDR1 is KGHSH, CDR2 LQKENI. The V end was cut by 3 bases, the J end by 4 bases, with 13 bases between. This CDR3 has 15 amino acids. TCRdb re-called the RT-PCR reads through MiXCR, storing one row per CDR3 protein. The data show about 500,000 distinct CDR3 sequences, 16% seen once. This specimen comes from a study of response to subunit inactivated influenza vaccine. The study, taken as a whole, reports: The authors proposed limited new T cell recruitment per seasonal influenza vaccination.

The source of this sequence is a man between 45 and 75 years old who received an inactivated influenza vaccine. The rearrangement links TRBV18 to TRBJ2-1; D unclear. The sample consisted of CD4+ T cells sorted from PBMCs, taken roughly 24 months after vaccination. The CDR3: CASSPARSEYNEQFF. The CDR3 coding sequence is TGTGCCAGCTCACCCGCACGCTCCGAGTACAATGAGCAGTTCTTC.